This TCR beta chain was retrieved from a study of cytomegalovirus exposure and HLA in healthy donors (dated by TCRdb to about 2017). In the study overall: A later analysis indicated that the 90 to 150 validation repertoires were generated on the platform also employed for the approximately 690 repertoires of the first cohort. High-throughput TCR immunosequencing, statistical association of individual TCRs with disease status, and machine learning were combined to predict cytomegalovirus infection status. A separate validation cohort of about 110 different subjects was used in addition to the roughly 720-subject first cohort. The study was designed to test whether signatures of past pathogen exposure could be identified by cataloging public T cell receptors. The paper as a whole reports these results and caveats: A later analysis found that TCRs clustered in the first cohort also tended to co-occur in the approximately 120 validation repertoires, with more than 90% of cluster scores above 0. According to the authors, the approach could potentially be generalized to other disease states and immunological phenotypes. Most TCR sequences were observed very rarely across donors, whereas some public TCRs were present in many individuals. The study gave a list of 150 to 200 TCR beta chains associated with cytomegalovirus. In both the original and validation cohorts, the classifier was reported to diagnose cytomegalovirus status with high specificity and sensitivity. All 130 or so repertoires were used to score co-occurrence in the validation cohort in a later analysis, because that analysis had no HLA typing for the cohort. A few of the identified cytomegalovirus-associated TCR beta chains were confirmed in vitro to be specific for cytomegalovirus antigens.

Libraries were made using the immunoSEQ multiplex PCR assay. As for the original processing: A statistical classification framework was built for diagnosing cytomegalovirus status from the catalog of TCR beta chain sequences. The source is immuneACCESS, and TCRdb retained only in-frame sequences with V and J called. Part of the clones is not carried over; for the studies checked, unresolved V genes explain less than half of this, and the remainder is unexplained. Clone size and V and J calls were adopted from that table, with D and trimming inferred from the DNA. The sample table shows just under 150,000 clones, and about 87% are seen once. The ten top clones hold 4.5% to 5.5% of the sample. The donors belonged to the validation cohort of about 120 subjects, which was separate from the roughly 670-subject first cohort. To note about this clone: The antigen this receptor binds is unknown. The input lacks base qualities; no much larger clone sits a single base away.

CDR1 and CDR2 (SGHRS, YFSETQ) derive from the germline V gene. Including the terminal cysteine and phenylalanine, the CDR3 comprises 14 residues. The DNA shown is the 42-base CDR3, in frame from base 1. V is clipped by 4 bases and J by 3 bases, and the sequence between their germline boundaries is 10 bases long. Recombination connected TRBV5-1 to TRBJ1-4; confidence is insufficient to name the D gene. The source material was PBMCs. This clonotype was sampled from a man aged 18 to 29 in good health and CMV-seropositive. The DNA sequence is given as TGCGCCAGCAGCCCAACAGAGTCTAATGAAAAACTGTTTTTT. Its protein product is CASSPTESNEKLFF.